The clone carrying this T cell receptor beta chain has only a few counts. Its target is unknown. Being one base from a much bigger clone, this may be a read error. Within the sample, other DNA sequences also encode this same CDR3. No patient received treatment before thyroid surgery. TCRdb reanalyzed the PCR reads via MiXCR. The sample carries around 64,000 clones, more than 3.5% recorded once. The record originates from a study of metastatic and nonmetastatic thyroid tumors. About the research overall: Repertoire comparisons spanned blood and tumor or nodule tissue from malignant and benign thyroid patients.

The CDR3 sequence is 17 residues long. From germline, CDR1 is MNHEY and CDR2 SVGEGT. V was pared by 6 bases and J by 3 bases, with 10 bases of the junction left unmatched. Overall study findings and caveats: It was reported that TCR beta diversity was significantly higher in malignant thyroid tumors than benign nodules, in blood and tumor.

This TCR derives from a female donor with papillary thyroid cancer or a benign thyroid nodule (not recorded which). Some clones in this sample may be carry-over from other donors' samples. V gene TRBV6-2 or TRBV6-3 combines with J gene TRBJ2-4, with 11 nucleotides matching TRBD2. Sample: blood. CDR3 region: CASSGGTSGMGKNIQYF. The CDR3 nucleotides are TGTGCCAGCAGCGGCGGGACTAGCGGTATGGGCAAAAACATTCAGTACTTC.